The 12 T cell receptor beta chains given below trace back to one sample, sequenced in a study of breast tumors, draining lymph nodes, adjacent tissues. TCRdb re-derived calls from the multiplex PCR reads in MiXCR, one entry per CDR3 protein. Of over 20,000 distinct CDR3 sequences listed, approximately 64% are singletons. The sequenced sample was tumor-adjacent breast tissue. Receptors were obtained from a female donor with breast cancer. Some clones in this sample may be carry-over from other donors' samples.

This clonotype was recorded only once. The V gene is TRBV2, the J gene TRBJ1-6, with 7 bases that match TRBD1. Germline values: CDR1 SNHLY, CDR2 FYNNEI. The CDR3 contains 15 residues. Losses at the gene ends were 6 bases for V and 18 bases for J; bases not matched to a gene: 20. The CDR3 nucleotides are TGTGCCAGCAGCCCAGGGGACAGAAATAATTCTGGCTACCACTTT. Translation gives CASSPGDRNNSGYHF.

This clonotype was observed many times. The chain recombines TRBV6-1 with TRBJ2-4; 7 bases agree with TRBD1. The germline V gene encodes CDR1 MNHNS and CDR2 SASEGT. V shed 3 bases, J shed 4 bases, and the junction held 6 bases outside the gene matches. The CDR3 has 15 residues. CDR3 region: CASSDLGTVKNIQYF. The DNA for the CDR3 is TGTGCCAGCAGTGATCTGGGGACAGTAAAAAACATTCAGTACTTC.

The chain couples TRBV5-5 to TRBJ2-7; maybe TRBD2 (5 bases). The V and J ends lost 5 bases and 1 base respectively, with 22 bases between them. The CDR3 runs 17 residues. CDR1 SGHKS and CDR2 YYEKEE come from the germline V gene (reference sequence). In nucleotides, the CDR3 is TGTGCCAGCAGTCCGGACGTCGGAGGCGACACTTCCTACGAGCAGTACTTC. Protein sequence: CASSPDVGGDTSYEQYF.

The chain employs TRBV20-1 and TRBJ2-1; D remains unclear. This CDR3 is 13 amino acids long. Trimming took off 1 base at V and 2 bases at J, with 6 bases between the two ends. Germline CDR1 reads DFQATT; CDR2 reads SNEGSKA (reference sequence). The DNA for the CDR3 is TGCAGTGCTAGAGTAGTGACCTACAATGAGCAGTTCTTC. Translating gives CSARVVTYNEQFF.

V and J are TRBV7-6 and TRBJ1-6, with D tentatively TRBD1 (5 bases). CDR3 length: 16 residues. From germline, CDR1 is SGHVS and CDR2 FNYEAQ. Trimming left V 6 bases short and J 5 bases short, with 17 bases between. CDR3: CASSYYQGLNNSPLHF. CDR3 nucleotides: TGTGCCAGCAGTTATTATCAGGGTCTTAATAATTCACCCCTCCACTTT.

The genes are TRBV7-2 and TRBJ2-3; 8 bases map to TRBD2. After removal of 0 bases from V and 14 bases from J, the junction contained 7 bases not matched to a gene. The V gene's germline CDR1 is SGHTA and CDR2 FQGNSA. CDR3 length: 13 amino acids. The CDR3 DNA follows: TGTGCCAGCAGCTTAGCGCTGGCGGGAGGTGTGTATTTT. It yields the protein CASSLALAGGVYF.

The V gene is TRBV9, the J gene TRBJ2-7; maybe TRBD2 (6 bases). With 4 bases removed from V and 2 bases from J, the gap between germline ends came to 10 bases. CDR3 length: 13 amino acids. The germline gives CDR1 SGDLS, CDR2 YYNGEE. The CDR3 reads CASSQLATYEQYF. The CDR3 nucleotides are TGTGCCAGCAGCCAACTAGCAACCTACGAGCAGTACTTC.

The rearrangement links TRBV7-9 to TRBJ2-2; TRBD2 matches at 9 bases. With V trimmed by 5 bases and J by 6 bases, 4 bases remained unmatched. Per germline, CDR1 SEHNR and CDR2 FQNEAQ (reference sequence). The CDR3 consists of 14 residues. CDR3 residues: CASSPSGKAGELFF. The CDR3 nucleotides read TGTGCCAGCAGCCCTAGCGGGAAGGCCGGGGAGCTGTTTTTT.

The chain couples TRBV15 to TRBJ2-5; possibly TRBD2 for D (6 bases). V shed 2 bases and J shed 2 bases, with 12 bases lying between them. This CDR3 has 15 amino acids. CDR1 LNHNV and CDR2 YYDKDF come from the germline V gene (reference sequence). In DNA, the CDR3 is TGTGCCACCAGCAGAACGGGACTTCAACAAGAGACCCAGTACTTC. Encoded protein: CATSRTGLQQETQYF.

The chain recombines TRBV14 with TRBJ1-3; 7 positions match TRBD1. Germline CDR1 is SGHDN and CDR2 is FVKESK. The CDR3 runs to 14 residues. The V gene end was trimmed by 5 bases and the J gene end by 7 bases; junction bases not matched to a gene: 8. The CDR3 DNA reads TGTGCCAGCAGCGACTGGGACAGTAGGAACACCATATATTTT. Its protein is CASSDWDSRNTIYF.

J is TRBJ1-2 and V is TRBV7-9; D perhaps matches TRBD1 (5 bases). The V gene lost 7 bases and the J gene lost 4 bases, with 16 bases spanning the gap. The CDR3 is 14 residues long. The germline gives CDR1 SEHNR, CDR2 FQNEAQ (reference sequence). CDR3 nucleotide sequence: TGTGCCAGCACCACCGCAGGGAGGAGCTATGGCTACACCTTC. Its protein is CASTTAGRSYGYTF. Based on the CDR3 plus reference TRBV7-9 and TRBJ1-2, the full variable domain is DTGVSQNPRHKITKRGQNVTFRCDPISEHNRLYWYRQTLGQGPEFLTYFQNEAQLEKSRLLSDRFSAERPKGSFSTLEIQRTEQGDSAMYLCASTTAGRSYGYTFGSGTRLTVV.

This clonotype occurred once. The chain uses TRBV20-1 and TRBJ2-7; 7 bases match TRBD1. This CDR3 comprises 15 residues. Trimming at V came to 5 bases and at J to 3 bases, leaving 13 bases not matched to a gene. Germline values: CDR1 DFQATT, CDR2 SNEGSKA (reference sequence). CDR3 amino acids: CSAPDRDLGLYEQYF. DNA of the CDR3: TGCAGTGCTCCTGACAGGGACCTCGGTCTCTACGAGCAGTACTTC.